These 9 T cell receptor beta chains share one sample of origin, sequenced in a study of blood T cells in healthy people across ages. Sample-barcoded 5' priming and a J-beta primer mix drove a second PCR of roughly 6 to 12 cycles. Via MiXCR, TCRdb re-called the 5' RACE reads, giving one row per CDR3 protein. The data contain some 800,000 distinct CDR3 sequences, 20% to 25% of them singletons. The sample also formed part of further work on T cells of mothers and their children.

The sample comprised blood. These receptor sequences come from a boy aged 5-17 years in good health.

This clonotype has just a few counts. As DNA, the CDR3 is TGTGCCAGCTCACCACCGGGAATACGGGGCAATCAGCCCCAGCATTTT. Amino acids: CASSPPGIRGNQPQHF. The V gene is TRBV18, the J gene TRBJ1-5; D gene unclear. Germline V CDR1 and CDR2: KGHSH, LQKENI. The CDR3 loop spans 16 amino acids. Trimming left V 0 bases short and J 2 bases short, with 11 bases between.

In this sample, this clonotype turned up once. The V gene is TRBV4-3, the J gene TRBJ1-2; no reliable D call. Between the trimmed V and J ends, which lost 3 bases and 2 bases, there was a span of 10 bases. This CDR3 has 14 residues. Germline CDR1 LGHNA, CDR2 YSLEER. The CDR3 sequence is CASSQADPNYGYTF. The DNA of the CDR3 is TGCGCCAGCAGCCAGGCGGACCCAAACTATGGCTACACCTTC.

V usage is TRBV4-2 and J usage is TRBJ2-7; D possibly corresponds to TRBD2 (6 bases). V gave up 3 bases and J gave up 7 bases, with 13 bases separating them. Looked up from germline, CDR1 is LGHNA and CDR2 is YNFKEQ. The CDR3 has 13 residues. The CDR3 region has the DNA TGTGCCAGCAGCCAGCCGCGGGGACGGGAGCAGTACTTC. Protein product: CASSQPRGREQYF.

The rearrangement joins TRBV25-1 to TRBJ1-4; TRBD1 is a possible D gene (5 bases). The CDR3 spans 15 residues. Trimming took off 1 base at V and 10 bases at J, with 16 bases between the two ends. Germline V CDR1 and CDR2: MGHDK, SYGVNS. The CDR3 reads CASSEFDSRNGKLFF. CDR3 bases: TGTGCCAGCAGTGAATTCGACAGTAGAAACGGAAAACTGTTTTTT.

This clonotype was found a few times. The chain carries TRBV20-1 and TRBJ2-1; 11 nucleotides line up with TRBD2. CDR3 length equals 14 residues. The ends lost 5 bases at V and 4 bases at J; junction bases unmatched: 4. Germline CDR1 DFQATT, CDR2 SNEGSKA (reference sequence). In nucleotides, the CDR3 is TGCAGTGCTGCTAGCGGGGGGATATACAATGAGCAGTTCTTC. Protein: CSAASGGIYNEQFF.

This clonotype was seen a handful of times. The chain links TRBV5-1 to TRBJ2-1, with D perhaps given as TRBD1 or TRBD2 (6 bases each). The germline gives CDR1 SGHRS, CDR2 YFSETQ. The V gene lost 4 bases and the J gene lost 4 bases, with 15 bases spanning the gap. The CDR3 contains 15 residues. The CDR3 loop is CASSPGASEYNEQFF. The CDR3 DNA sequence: TGCGCCAGCAGCCCGGGGGCTAGCGAATACAATGAGCAGTTCTTC.

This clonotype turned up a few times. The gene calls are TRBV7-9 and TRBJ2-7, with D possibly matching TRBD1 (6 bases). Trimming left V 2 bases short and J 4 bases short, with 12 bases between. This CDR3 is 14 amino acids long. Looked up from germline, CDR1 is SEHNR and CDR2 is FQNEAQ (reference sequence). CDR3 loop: CASSLSQGIYEQYF. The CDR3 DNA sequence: TGTGCCAGCAGCTTATCACAGGGAATATACGAGCAGTACTTC.

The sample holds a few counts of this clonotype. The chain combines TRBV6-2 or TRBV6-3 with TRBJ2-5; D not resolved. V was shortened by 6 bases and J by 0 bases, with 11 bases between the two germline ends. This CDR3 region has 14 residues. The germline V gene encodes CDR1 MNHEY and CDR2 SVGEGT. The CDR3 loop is CASSHNRYQETQYF. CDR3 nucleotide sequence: TGTGCCAGCAGCCATAACAGATACCAAGAGACCCAGTACTTC.

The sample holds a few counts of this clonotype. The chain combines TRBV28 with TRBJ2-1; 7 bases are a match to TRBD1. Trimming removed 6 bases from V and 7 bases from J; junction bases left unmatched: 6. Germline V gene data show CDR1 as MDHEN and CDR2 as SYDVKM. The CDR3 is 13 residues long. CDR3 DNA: TGTGCCAGCAGGTTCAGGGGGTATAATGAGCAGTTCTTC. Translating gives CASRFRGYNEQFF. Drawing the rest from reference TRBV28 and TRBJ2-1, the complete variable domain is DVKVTQSSRYLVKRTGEKVFLECVQDMDHENMFWYRQDPGLGLRLIYFSYDVKMKEKGDIPEGYSVSREKKERFSLILESASTNQTSMYLCASRFRGYNEQFFGPGTRLTVL.